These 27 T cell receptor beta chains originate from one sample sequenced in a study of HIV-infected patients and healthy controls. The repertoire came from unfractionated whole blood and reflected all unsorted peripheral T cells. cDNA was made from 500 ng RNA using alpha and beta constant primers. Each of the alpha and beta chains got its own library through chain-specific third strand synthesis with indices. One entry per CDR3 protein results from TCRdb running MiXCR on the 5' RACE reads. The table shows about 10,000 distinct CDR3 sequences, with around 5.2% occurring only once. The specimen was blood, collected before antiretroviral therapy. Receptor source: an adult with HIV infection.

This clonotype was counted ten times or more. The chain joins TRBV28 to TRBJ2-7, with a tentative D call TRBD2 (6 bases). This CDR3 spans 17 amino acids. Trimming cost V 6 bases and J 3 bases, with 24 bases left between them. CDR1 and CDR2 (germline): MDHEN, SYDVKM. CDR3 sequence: CASSSTTIGRGFYEQYF. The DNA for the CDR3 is TGTGCCAGCAGCTCCACAACGATAGGCCGGGGGTTCTACGAGCAGTACTTC.

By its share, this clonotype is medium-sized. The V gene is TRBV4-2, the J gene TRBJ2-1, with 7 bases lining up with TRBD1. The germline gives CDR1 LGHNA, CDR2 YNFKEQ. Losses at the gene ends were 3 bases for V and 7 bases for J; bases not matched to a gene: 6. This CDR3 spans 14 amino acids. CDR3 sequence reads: CASSQHRGGNEQFF. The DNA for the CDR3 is TGTGCCAGCAGCCAGCACAGGGGCGGAAATGAGCAGTTCTTC.

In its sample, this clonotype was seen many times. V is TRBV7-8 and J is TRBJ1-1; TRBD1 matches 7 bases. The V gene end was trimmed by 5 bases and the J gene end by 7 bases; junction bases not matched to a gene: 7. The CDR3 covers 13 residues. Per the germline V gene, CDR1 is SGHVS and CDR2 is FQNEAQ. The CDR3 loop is CASSDTGVFEAFF. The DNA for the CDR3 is TGTGCCAGCAGCGATACAGGGGTTTTTGAAGCTTTCTTT.

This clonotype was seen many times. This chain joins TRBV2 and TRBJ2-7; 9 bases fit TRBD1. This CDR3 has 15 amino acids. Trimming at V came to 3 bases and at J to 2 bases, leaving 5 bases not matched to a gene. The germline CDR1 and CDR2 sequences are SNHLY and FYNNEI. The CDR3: CASSESGQGAYEQYF. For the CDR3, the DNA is TGTGCCAGCAGTGAGTCGGGACAGGGAGCCTACGAGCAGTACTTC.

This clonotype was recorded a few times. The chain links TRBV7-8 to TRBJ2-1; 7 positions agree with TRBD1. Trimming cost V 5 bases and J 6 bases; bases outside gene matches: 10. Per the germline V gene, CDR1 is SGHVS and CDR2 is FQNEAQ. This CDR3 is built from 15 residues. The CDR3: CASSHRGKSFNEQFF. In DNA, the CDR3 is TGTGCCAGCAGCCACAGGGGAAAGTCTTTCAATGAGCAGTTCTTC.

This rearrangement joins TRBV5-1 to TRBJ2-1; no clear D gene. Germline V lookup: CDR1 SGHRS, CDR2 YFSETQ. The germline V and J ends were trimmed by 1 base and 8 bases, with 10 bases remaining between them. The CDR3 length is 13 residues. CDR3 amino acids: CASSLIERHEQFF. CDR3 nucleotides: TGCGCCAGCAGCTTGATTGAGAGACATGAGCAGTTCTTC.

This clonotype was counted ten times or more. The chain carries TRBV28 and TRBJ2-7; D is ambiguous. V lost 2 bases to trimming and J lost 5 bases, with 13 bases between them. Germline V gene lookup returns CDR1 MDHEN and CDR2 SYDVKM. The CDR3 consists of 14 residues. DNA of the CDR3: TGTGCCAGCAGTTTAGCCATGAGACTCAACGAGCAGTACTTC. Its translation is CASSLAMRLNEQYF.

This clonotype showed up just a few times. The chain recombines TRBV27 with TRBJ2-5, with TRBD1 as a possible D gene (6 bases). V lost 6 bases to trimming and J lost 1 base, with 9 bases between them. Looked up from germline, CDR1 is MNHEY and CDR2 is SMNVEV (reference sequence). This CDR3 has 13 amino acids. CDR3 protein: CASRPGAQETQYF. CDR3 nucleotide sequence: TGTGCCAGCAGACCAGGGGCCCAAGAGACCCAGTACTTC.

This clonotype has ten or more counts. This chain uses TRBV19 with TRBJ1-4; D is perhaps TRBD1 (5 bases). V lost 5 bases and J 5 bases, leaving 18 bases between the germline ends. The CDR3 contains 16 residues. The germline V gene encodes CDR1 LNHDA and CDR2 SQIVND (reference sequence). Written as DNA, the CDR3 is TGTGCCAGTAGTCCGGCCGGACGGGACTTAAATGAAAAACTGTTTTTT. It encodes CASSPAGRDLNEKLFF.

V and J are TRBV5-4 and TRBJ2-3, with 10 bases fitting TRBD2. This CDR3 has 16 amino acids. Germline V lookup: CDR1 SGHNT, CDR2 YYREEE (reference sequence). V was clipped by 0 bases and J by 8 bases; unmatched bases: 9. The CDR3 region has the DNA TGTGCCAGCAGCTTGGAGGCAGCGGGAGGGCCGCGTACGCAGTATTTT. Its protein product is CASSLEAAGGPRTQYF.

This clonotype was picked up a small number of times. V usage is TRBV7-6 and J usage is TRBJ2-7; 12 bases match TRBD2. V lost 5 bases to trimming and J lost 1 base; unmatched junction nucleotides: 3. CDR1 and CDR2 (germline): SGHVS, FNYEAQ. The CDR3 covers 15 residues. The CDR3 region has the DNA TGTGCCAGCAGCCAAGGGACTAGCGGGTCCTACGAGCAGTACTTC. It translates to CASSQGTSGSYEQYF.

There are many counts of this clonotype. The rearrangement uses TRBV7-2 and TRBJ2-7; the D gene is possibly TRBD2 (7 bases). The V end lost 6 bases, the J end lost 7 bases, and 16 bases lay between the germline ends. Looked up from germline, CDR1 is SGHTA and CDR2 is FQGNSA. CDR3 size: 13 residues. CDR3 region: CASSWAGAWEQYF. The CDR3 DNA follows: TGTGCCAGCAGTTGGGCGGGGGCTTGGGAGCAGTACTTC.

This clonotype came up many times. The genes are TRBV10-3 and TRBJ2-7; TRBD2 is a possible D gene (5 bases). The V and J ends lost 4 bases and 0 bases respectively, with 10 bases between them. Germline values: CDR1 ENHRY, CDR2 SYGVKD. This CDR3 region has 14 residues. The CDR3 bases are TGTGCCATCAGTGGGTACAGCGGCTCCTACGAGCAGTACTTC. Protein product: CAISGYSGSYEQYF.

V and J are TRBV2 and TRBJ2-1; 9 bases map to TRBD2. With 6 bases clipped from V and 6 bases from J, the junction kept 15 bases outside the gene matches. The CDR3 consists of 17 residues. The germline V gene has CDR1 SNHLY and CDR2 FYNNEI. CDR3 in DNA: TGTGCCAGCAGAGATCCCCGCCTGATAGCGGGGGTCAATGAGCAGTTCTTC. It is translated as CASRDPRLIAGVNEQFF.

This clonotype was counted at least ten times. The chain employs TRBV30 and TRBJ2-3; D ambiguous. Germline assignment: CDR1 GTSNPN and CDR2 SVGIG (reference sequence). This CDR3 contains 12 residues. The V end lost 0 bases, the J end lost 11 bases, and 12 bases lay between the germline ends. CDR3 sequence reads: CAWSVLRNQQYF. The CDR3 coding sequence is TGTGCCTGGAGTGTATTGCGGAATCAGCAGTATTTT.

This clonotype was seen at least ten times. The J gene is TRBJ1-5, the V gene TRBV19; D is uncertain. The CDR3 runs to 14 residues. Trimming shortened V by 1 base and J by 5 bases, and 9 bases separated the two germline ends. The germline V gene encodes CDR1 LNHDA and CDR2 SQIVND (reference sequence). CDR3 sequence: CASSIAAGDQPQHF. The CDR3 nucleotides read TGTGCCAGTAGTATAGCGGCAGGCGATCAGCCCCAGCATTTT.

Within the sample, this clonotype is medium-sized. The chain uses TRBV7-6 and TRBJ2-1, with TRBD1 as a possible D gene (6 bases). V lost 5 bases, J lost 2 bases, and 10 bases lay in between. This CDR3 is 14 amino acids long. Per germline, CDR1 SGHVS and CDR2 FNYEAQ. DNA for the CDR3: TGTGCCAGCAGCCTAACAGGGACCTACAATGAGCAGTTCTTC. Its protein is CASSLTGTYNEQFF.

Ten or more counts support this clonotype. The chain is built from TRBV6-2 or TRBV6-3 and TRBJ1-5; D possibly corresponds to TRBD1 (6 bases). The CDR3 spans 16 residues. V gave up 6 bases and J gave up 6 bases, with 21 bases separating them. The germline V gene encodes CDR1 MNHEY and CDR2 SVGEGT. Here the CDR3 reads CASSAIRGASFQPQHF. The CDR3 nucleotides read TGTGCCAGCAGCGCCATTAGGGGGGCGTCGTTTCAGCCCCAGCATTTT.

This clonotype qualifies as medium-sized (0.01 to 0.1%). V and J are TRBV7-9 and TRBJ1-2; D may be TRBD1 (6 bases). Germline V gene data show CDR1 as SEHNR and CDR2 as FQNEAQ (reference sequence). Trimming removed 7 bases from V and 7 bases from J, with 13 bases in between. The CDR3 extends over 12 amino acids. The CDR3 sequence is CASTPKGGGYTF. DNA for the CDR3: TGTGCCAGCACCCCCAAGGGGGGTGGCTACACCTTC.

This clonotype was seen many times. CDR3 residues: CSGRDRDTDTQYF. The DNA for the CDR3 is TGCAGCGGCCGGGACAGGGACACAGATACGCAGTATTTT. This sequence joins TRBV29-1 and TRBJ2-3, with 9 bases aligning to TRBD1. V was clipped by 7 bases and J by 2 bases; unmatched bases: 4. Germline V gives CDR1 SQVTM, CDR2 ANQGSEA. There are 13 residues in the CDR3.

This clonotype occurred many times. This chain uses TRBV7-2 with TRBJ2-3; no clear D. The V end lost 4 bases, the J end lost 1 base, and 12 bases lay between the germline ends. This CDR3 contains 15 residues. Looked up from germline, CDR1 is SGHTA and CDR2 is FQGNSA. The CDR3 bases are TGTGCCAGCAGCTCGCCCTGGGTCGGCACAGATACGCAGTATTTT. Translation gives CASSSPWVGTDTQYF.

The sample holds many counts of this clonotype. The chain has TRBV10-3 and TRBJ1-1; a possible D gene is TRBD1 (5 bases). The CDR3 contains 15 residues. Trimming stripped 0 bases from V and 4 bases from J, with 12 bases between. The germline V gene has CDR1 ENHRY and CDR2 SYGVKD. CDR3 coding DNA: TGTGCCATCAGTGAGTCTGTCGCAGGGACCACTGAAGCTTTCTTT. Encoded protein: CAISESVAGTTEAFF.

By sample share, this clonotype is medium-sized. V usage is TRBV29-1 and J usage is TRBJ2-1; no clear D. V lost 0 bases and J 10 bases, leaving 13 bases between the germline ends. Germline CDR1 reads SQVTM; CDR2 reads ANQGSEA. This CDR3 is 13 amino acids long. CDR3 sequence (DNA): TGCAGCGTTGAAGAGACGGTGGGATGGGAGCAGTTCTTC. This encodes CSVEETVGWEQFF.

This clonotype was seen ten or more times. CDR3 bases: TGTGCCAGCAGTTACTTGGGGCCGGGACAGTACTCCTACGAGCAGTACTTC. Protein sequence: CASSYLGPGQYSYEQYF. The V gene is TRBV6-5, the J gene TRBJ2-7; TRBD1 aligns across 7 bases. The germline V gene has CDR1 MNHEY and CDR2 SVGAGI. The CDR3 extends over 17 amino acids. V shed 1 base, J shed 0 bases, and the junction held 9 bases outside the gene matches.

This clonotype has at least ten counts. The CDR3 bases are TGTGCCAGCAGTGTAGTAAACTATGGCTACACCTTC. It translates to CASSVVNYGYTF. The chain combines TRBV7-9 with TRBJ1-2; D gene ambiguous. Germline values: CDR1 SEHNR, CDR2 FQNEAQ (reference sequence). Deletions cut 6 bases from V and 2 bases from J, with 7 bases between. This CDR3 region has 12 residues. Together with reference TRBV7-9 and TRBJ1-2, the CDR3 gives the full variable domain: DTGVSQNPRHKITKRGQNVTFRCDPISEHNRLYWYRQTLGQGPEFLTYFQNEAQLEKSRLLSDRFSAERPKGSFSTLEIQRTEQGDSAMYLCASSVVNYGYTFGSGTRLTVV.

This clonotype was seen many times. The CDR3 DNA reads TGTGCCAGCAGACCGGTGGGGGGCGGCACTGAAGCTTTCTTT. Translating it yields CASRPVGGGTEAFF. This chain links TRBV5-5 with TRBJ1-1, with D maybe TRBD1 (6 bases). The CDR3 has 14 residues. Germline V gene sequence: CDR1 SGHKS, CDR2 YYEKEE (reference sequence). Trimming removed 5 bases at V and 4 bases at J, with 15 bases between.

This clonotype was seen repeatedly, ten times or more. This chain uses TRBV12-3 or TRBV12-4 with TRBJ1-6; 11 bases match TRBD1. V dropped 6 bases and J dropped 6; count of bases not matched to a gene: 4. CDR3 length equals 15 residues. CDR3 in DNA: TGTGCCAGCAGCAGGACAGGGGGCAGTAATTCACCCCTCCACTTT. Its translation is CASSRTGGSNSPLHF.